The source of this T cell receptor beta chain is a study of blood T cell repertoires in COVID-19. Study-wide context: Italy, Spain and the United States were the sources of the convalescent and acute COVID-19 samples. The analysed material was cDNA or gDNA that came from T cells, B-cell-depleted T cells, or PBMCs.

Original data processing: Amplification with reference gene primers provided the estimates of nucleated cell counts. Only in-frame clones appear in the TCRdb table, and some are missing; sequencing was by immunoSEQ multiplex PCR. V, J and clone size reflect that table, while D and trimming were determined from the DNA. Of approximately 76,000 clones detected, over 75% appear once; the ten largest clones hold 8.5% to 14%. This clone was detected only a few times. Unmatched junction bases numbered 4, after V lost 7 bases and J lost 0 bases. Per the germline V gene, CDR1 is SQVTM and CDR2 is ANQGSEA. The CDR3 has 14 residues.

The genes are TRBV29-1 and TRBJ1-3; 9 bases are shared with TRBD1. Sequencing was performed on peripheral blood. This receptor was obtained from a man aged 50-60 years with acute or convalescent COVID-19. CDR3 in amino acids: CSARTGDSGNTIYF. CDR3 in DNA: TGCAGCGCTCGGACAGGGGACTCTGGAAACACCATATATTTT.